Below, 11 T cell receptor beta chains from the same sample are listed, as sequenced in a study of OX40 agonist ivuxolimab in advanced cancers. Clones were read by immunoSEQ multiplex PCR, and TCRdb kept only the in-frame ones, dropping some. The sample has about 69,000 clones, over 60% seen once. The sequenced sample was CD4+ or CD8+ T cells sorted from blood, obtained in a trial of the OX40 agonist ivuxolimab. All receptors come from an adult with an advanced solid tumor such as melanoma, head and neck, liver or kidney cancer.

This chain connects TRBV6-1 to TRBJ1-1; no definite D call. Germline loops: CDR1 MNHNS, CDR2 SASEGT. The CDR3 runs 12 residues. V was pared by 6 bases and J by 4 bases, with 9 bases between. CDR3 region: CASRHGSTEAFF. CDR3 bases: TGTGCCAGCAGGCACGGGTCCACTGAAGCTTTCTTT.

The V call is TRBV6-1, the J call TRBJ1-6; tentative D call: TRBD1 (6 bases). The CDR3 is made up of 13 amino acids. Germline assignment: CDR1 MNHNS and CDR2 SASEGT. V was clipped by 3 bases and J by 8 bases, with 8 bases between them. The CDR3 protein is CASSEDSDSPLHF. The CDR3, as DNA: TGTGCCAGCAGTGAGGACAGTGATTCACCCCTCCACTTT.

This sequence joins TRBV30 and TRBJ2-7; D gene ambiguous. Looked up from germline, CDR1 is GTSNPN and CDR2 is SVGIG (reference sequence). Deletions cut 5 bases from V and 3 bases from J, with 11 bases between. The CDR3 runs 12 residues. The CDR3 DNA reads as TGTGCCTGGTCAGCAAGAAACTACGAGCAGTACTTC. It specifies CAWSARNYEQYF.

This chain uses TRBV30 with TRBJ2-2, with a possible D match to TRBD2 (5 bases). The V gene's germline CDR1 is GTSNPN and CDR2 SVGIG (reference sequence). This CDR3 is built from 13 residues. Trimming left V 2 bases short and J 4 bases short, with 8 bases between. The CDR3 sequence is CAWSRRVTGELFF. CDR3 nucleotide sequence: TGTGCCTGGAGTAGGCGGGTCACCGGGGAGCTGTTTTTT.

The rearrangement joins TRBV7-2 to TRBJ2-1; the match to TRBD2 covers 7 bases. CDR3 length: 14 residues. Germline lookup yields CDR1 SGHTA and CDR2 FQGNSA. The trim removed 3 bases at V and 5 bases at J, leaving 4 bases unmatched. CDR3 nucleotide sequence: TGTGCCAGCAGCTTTGCGCGGGGGAACAATGAGCAGTTCTTC. This gives the protein CASSFARGNNEQFF.

This clone came up once. The V gene is TRBV5-1, the J gene TRBJ2-3; D unclear. The CDR3 sequence is 13 residues long. V lost 5 bases and J lost 0, with 7 bases in between. CDR1 is SGHRS and CDR2 is YFSETQ in the germline V gene. Here the CDR3 reads CASRQTSTDTQYF. The CDR3 region has the DNA TGCGCCAGCAGGCAAACTAGCACAGATACGCAGTATTTT.

In DNA, the CDR3 is TGTGCCAGTAGTATATCTGCAACGAACACTGAAGCTTTCTTT. Translating it yields CASSISATNTEAFF. The chain joins TRBV19 to TRBJ1-1, with no clear D. The CDR3 loop spans 14 amino acids. Germline V gives CDR1 LNHDA, CDR2 SQIVND (reference sequence). The germline V and J ends were trimmed by 2 bases and 1 base, with 8 bases remaining between them.

The chain joins TRBV21-1 to TRBJ2-1; TRBD2 was called by the table and not checked on the DNA. TRBV21-1 is reported as a pseudogene. The CDR3 loop spans 16 amino acids. The CDR3 sequence: CASSRSRMSSYNEQFF. CDR3 sequence (DNA): TGTGCCAGCAGCAGGAGCAGAATGAGCTCCTACAATGAGCAGTTCTTC.

The V call is TRBV25-1, the J call TRBJ2-1; the match to TRBD2 covers 8 bases. The junction had 13 bases not matched to a gene; V was cut back by 1 base and J by 8 bases. CDR1 is MGHDK and CDR2 is SYGVNS in the germline V gene. This CDR3 region has 17 residues. The CDR3, as DNA: TGTGCCAGCAGTGAATCGGCGGGGGGCCGGTTAACGGATGAGCAGTTCTTC. Amino acid sequence: CASSESAGGRLTDEQFF.

The chain uses TRBV12-5 and TRBJ2-1; D is possibly TRBD2 (5 bases). CDR3 size: 16 residues. Germline V gives CDR1 LGHNT, CDR2 FRNRAP. Trimming cost V 4 bases and J 7 bases, with 20 bases left between them. The CDR3 DNA is TGTGCTAGTGGTTCCCTCACGGGGTCCACTGGTAATGAGCAGTTCTTC. Translated: CASGSLTGSTGNEQFF.

V gene TRBV5-6 combines with J gene TRBJ2-5, with 7 bases fitting TRBD1. The ends lost 4 bases at V and 1 base at J; junction bases unmatched: 4. This CDR3 has 14 residues. Germline assignment: CDR1 SGHDT and CDR2 YYEEEE. CDR3 sequence: CASSHGTAQETQYF. The CDR3 DNA is TGTGCCAGCAGCCATGGGACAGCCCAAGAGACCCAGTACTTC.